This TCR beta chain was observed in a study of identical twins. Study-level results: An excess of low generation probability was shown by twin-shared out-of-frame alpha sequences. While abundant cord blood beta clonotypes carried fewer insertions, memory repertoires showed no such pattern. Model-predicted out-of-frame TCR alpha sharing fell below observed values in monozygotic twins.

This clonotype was seen a handful of times. Its antigen is currently unknown. Using its own MiXCR run on the 5' RACE reads, TCRdb lists one record per CDR3 protein. The sample consists of about 730,000 distinct CDR3 sequences, roughly 20% of them appearing once. This sample was shared with a second study, whose subject was T cells expressing NK-cell markers.

This sequence originates from a woman younger than 35 in good health. Sequencing was performed on PBMCs.

CDR3 in amino acids: CASSERGEQYF. The CDR3 DNA follows: TGTGCCAGCAGCGAGAGGGGCGAGCAGTACTTC. The rearrangement uses TRBV3-1 and TRBJ2-7, with D perhaps given as TRBD1 or TRBD2 (5 bases each). Germline CDR1 reads LGHDT; CDR2 reads YNNKEL (reference sequence). V lost 5 bases to trimming and J lost 6 bases, with 8 bases between them. This CDR3 region has 11 residues.